Listed below are T cell receptor beta chains from one sample, sequenced in a study of T cell responses to AZD1222 COVID-19 vaccine. Method: immunoSEQ multiplex PCR; TCRdb's copy keeps in-frame clones and lacks some. The sample comprises 60,000 to 85,000 clones, 60% to 85% of which are singletons, and 27% rests with the top ten. Sequenced material: peripheral blood, taken 28 days after the second dose of the MenACWY control vaccine. The receptors stem from an adult who received the MenACWY meningococcal vaccine as a control. Each CDR3 is given with its conserved first and last residue. Fields, in order: J gene, V gene, clone size, D gene, CDR3 DNA, CDR3 protein. D genes are given only for firm matches. Size is stated for part of the rows, as once, few or many counts, or as a class when the clone is expanded.

J: TRBJ2-1; V: TRBV7-3; size: NA; D: TRBD2; DNA: TGTGCCAGCAGCTTAGGGCCTAGAGCGGGGGGGCTCGATGAGCAGTTCTTC; CDR3: CASSLGPRAGGLDEQFF
J: TRBJ1-1; V: TRBV7-8; size: NA; D: NA; DNA: TGTGCCAGCAGCGCACATGCAGGGAGCGGCACTGAAGCTTTCTTT; CDR3: CASSAHAGSGTEAFF
J: TRBJ2-7; V: TRBV7-8; size: NA; D: NA; DNA: TGTGCCAGCAGCTCGGACAGCTCCTACGAGCAGTACTTC; CDR3: CASSSDSSYEQYF
J: TRBJ1-1; V: TRBV29-1; size: NA; D: NA; DNA: TGCAGCGTTGGTCCGGGACTCATGAACACTGAAGCTTTCTTT; CDR3: CSVGPGLMNTEAFF
J: TRBJ2-5; V: TRBV5-1; size: few; D: NA; DNA: TGCGCCAGCAGGGTGGAAAATCTCCAAGAGACCCAGTACTTC; CDR3: CASRVENLQETQYF
J: TRBJ2-7; V: TRBV19; size: NA; D: TRBD2; DNA: TGTGCCACCCGGGGGAGGGGCGACTCCTACGAGCAGTACTTC; CDR3: CATRGRGDSYEQYF
J: TRBJ2-1; V: TRBV18; size: few; D: NA; DNA: TGTGCCAGCTCACCCTTCTCCCAGAGCTCCTACAATGAGCAGTTCTTC; CDR3: CASSPFSQSSYNEQFF
J: TRBJ1-6; V: TRBV6-5; size: NA; D: TRBD1; DNA: TGTGCCACCGGACAGGGGTCATCACCCCTCCACTTT; CDR3: CATGQGSSPLHF
J: TRBJ1-6; V: TRBV3-1/TRBV3-2; size: NA; D: NA; DNA: TGTGCCAGCAGCCAAGGGCACCAGGGAGCCCATTCACCCCTCCACTTT; CDR3: CASSQGHQGAHSPLHF
J: TRBJ1-1; V: TRBV12-3/TRBV12-4; size: NA; D: NA; DNA: TGTGCCAGCAGTTTAGCCGGTCGGGCTGAAGCTTTCTTT; CDR3: CASSLAGRAEAFF
J: TRBJ2-1; V: TRBV15; size: NA; D: NA; DNA: TGTGCCACCAGGGATTCTAAGAGCTCCTACAATGAGCAATTCTTC; CDR3: CATRDSKSSYNEQFF
J: TRBJ2-2; V: TRBV4-2; size: NA; D: TRBD1; DNA: TGTGCCAGCAGCCAAGGAGGGACAGGGGGATCCTTCACCGGGGAGCTGTTTTTT; CDR3: CASSQGGTGGSFTGELFF
J: TRBJ2-1; V: TRBV3-1/TRBV3-2; size: NA; D: TRBD2; DNA: TGTGCCAGCAGCCAAGATTCAGCGGGAGTCCCCTACAATGAGCAGTTCTTC; CDR3: CASSQDSAGVPYNEQFF
J: TRBJ2-6; V: TRBV19; size: NA; D: NA; DNA: TGTGCCAGTAGTATCGGGTCTGGGGCCAACGTCCTGACTTTC; CDR3: CASSIGSGANVLTF
J: TRBJ2-2; V: TRBV19; size: NA; D: NA; DNA: TGTGCCAGTAGTACCCTCGGGGGAAGCGTCCGGGCAGAGCTGTTTTTT; CDR3: CASSTLGGSVRAELFF
J: TRBJ1-5; V: TRBV28; size: NA; D: NA; DNA: TGTGCCAGCAGTTCCCAGGGAGGTCCCTATAGCAATCAGCCCCAGCATTTT; CDR3: CASSSQGGPYSNQPQHF
J: TRBJ1-4; V: TRBV11-2; size: NA; D: NA; DNA: TGTGCCAGCAGCTTAGGCGTACTTCAAACTAATGAAAAACTGTTTTTT; CDR3: CASSLGVLQTNEKLFF
J: TRBJ1-1; V: TRBV30; size: NA; D: NA; DNA: TGTGCCTGGAGTGTAAGGCCGAACACTGAAGCTTTCTTT; CDR3: CAWSVRPNTEAFF
J: TRBJ2-7; V: TRBV5-6; size: NA; D: TRBD2; DNA: TGTGCCAGCAGCCGGGGCCCCAGCGGGGGGGACTACGAGCAGTACTTC; CDR3: CASSRGPSGGDYEQYF
J: TRBJ2-1; V: TRBV7-9; size: once; D: NA; DNA: TGTGCCAGCAGCTTAGGATTCTACAATGAGCAGTTCTTC; CDR3: CASSLGFYNEQFF
J: TRBJ2-1; V: TRBV5-6; size: NA; D: TRBD1; DNA: TGTGCCAGCAGCGTGACAGGGGTAGGGTCCTACAATGAGCAGTTCTTC; CDR3: CASSVTGVGSYNEQFF
J: TRBJ1-2; V: TRBV30; size: NA; D: NA; DNA: TGTGCCTGGAATGAAGGTTATGGCTACACCTTC; CDR3: CAWNEGYGYTF
J: TRBJ1-2; V: TRBV6-6; size: NA; D: NA; DNA: TGTGCCAGCAGTTACTCGGGGAAGGGAGGCTACACCTTC; CDR3: CASSYSGKGGYTF
J: TRBJ2-7; V: TRBV5-6; size: NA; D: NA; DNA: TGTGCCAGCAGCTTTAGGAGGTATGGAGAGCAGTACTTC; CDR3: CASSFRRYGEQYF
J: TRBJ2-1; V: TRBV7-2; size: NA; D: NA; DNA: TGTGCCAGCAGCTTACCGGGTTCTTATGAGCAGTTCTTC; CDR3: CASSLPGSYEQFF
J: TRBJ1-2; V: TRBV2; size: NA; D: NA; DNA: TGTGCCAGCTCTAAACCGGGCTACACCTTC; CDR3: CASSKPGYTF
J: TRBJ1-2; V: TRBV3-1/TRBV3-2; size: NA; D: NA; DNA: TGTGCCAGCAGCCAAGATCCCTGGAGCTATGGCTACACCTTC; CDR3: CASSQDPWSYGYTF
J: TRBJ2-2; V: TRBV9; size: NA; D: NA; DNA: TGTGCCAGCAGCGTGGGACTTAACACCGGGGAGCTGTTTTTT; CDR3: CASSVGLNTGELFF
J: TRBJ2-1; V: TRBV2; size: NA; D: NA; DNA: TGTGCCAGCAGTGTCCAGGTTAATGAGCAGTTCTTC; CDR3: CASSVQVNEQFF
J: TRBJ1-4; V: TRBV2; size: NA; D: NA; DNA: TGTGCCAGCAGTGAGGTACAGCTTAATGAAAAACTGTTTTTT; CDR3: CASSEVQLNEKLFF
J: TRBJ1-4; V: TRBV28; size: NA; D: NA; DNA: TGTGCCAGCAGCCTACCTAATGAAAAACTGTTTTTT; CDR3: CASSLPNEKLFF
J: TRBJ1-2; V: TRBV19; size: NA; D: NA; DNA: TGTGCCAGTAGTTTACAGGCTAACTATGGCTACACCTTC; CDR3: CASSLQANYGYTF
J: TRBJ2-1; V: TRBV30; size: NA; D: TRBD2; DNA: TGTGCCTGGAGTGCCCCCGGCGGGGGGGCTTGGGAGCAGTTCTTC; CDR3: CAWSAPGGGAWEQFF
J: TRBJ2-1; V: TRBV5-1; size: once; D: NA; DNA: TGCGCCAGCAGCTTGTGGGATTCCTACAATGAGCAGTTCTTC; CDR3: CASSLWDSYNEQFF
J: TRBJ2-7; V: TRBV21-1; size: NA; D: NA; DNA: TGTGCCAGCAGCAAAGAAGAGAGGGGGCGAACCGGCTACGAGCAGTACTTC; CDR3: CASSKEERGRTGYEQYF
J: TRBJ2-1; V: TRBV11-2; size: NA; D: TRBD1; DNA: TGTGCCAGCAGCTCCTGGAGGGACAGGGGGTACAATGAGCAGTTCTTC; CDR3: CASSSWRDRGYNEQFF
J: TRBJ1-1; V: TRBV10-2; size: NA; D: NA; DNA: TGCGCCAGCGTAGGAGGGAACACTGAAGCTTTCTTT; CDR3: CASVGGNTEAFF
J: TRBJ2-7; V: TRBV2; size: NA; D: NA; DNA: TGTGCCAGCGGAATGGGGAAATCCTACGAGCAGTACTTC; CDR3: CASGMGKSYEQYF
J: TRBJ2-1; V: TRBV18; size: NA; D: TRBD2; DNA: TGTGCCAGCTCACCGACCGGGACTAGCAATGAGCAGTTCTTC; CDR3: CASSPTGTSNEQFF
J: TRBJ2-1; V: TRBV5-5; size: NA; D: TRBD2; DNA: TGTGCCAGCAGCTTGACTAGCGGGGGATCCTACAATGAGCAGTTCTTC; CDR3: CASSLTSGGSYNEQFF
J: TRBJ2-1; V: TRBV28; size: NA; D: TRBD1; DNA: TGTGCCAGCAGTCCACTTACAGGGGCCCTTGCCTACAATGAGCAGTTCTTC; CDR3: CASSPLTGALAYNEQFF
J: TRBJ2-3; V: TRBV7-9; size: NA; D: TRBD2; DNA: TGTGCCAGCAGCCCTGGACTAGCGGGAGGGATCTGGACAGATACGCAGTATTTT; CDR3: CASSPGLAGGIWTDTQYF
J: TRBJ1-1; V: TRBV2; size: few; D: NA; DNA: TGTGCCAGCAGTCTGGACGCGGGGTCGGCTGAAGCTTTCTTT; CDR3: CASSLDAGSAEAFF
J: TRBJ1-1; V: TRBV9; size: NA; D: TRBD1; DNA: TGTGCCAGCAGCCCGGACAGGAGGAACACTGAAGCTTTCTTT; CDR3: CASSPDRRNTEAFF
J: TRBJ2-5; V: TRBV5-4; size: NA; D: NA; DNA: TGTGCCACGACCCGGGCGGGGCCGGGGGAAGAGACCCAGTACTTC; CDR3: CATTRAGPGEETQYF
J: TRBJ1-3; V: TRBV2; size: NA; D: NA; DNA: TGTGCCAGAGAACTTGGAAACACCATATATTTT; CDR3: CARELGNTIYF
J: TRBJ2-1; V: TRBV6-4; size: NA; D: NA; DNA: TGTGCCAGCAGTGGCCAAGCGGGCGGTGAGCAGTTCTTC; CDR3: CASSGQAGGEQFF
J: TRBJ1-5; V: TRBV5-1; size: NA; D: NA; DNA: TGCGCCAGCAGCTACGACGGAAATCAGCCCCAGCATTTT; CDR3: CASSYDGNQPQHF
J: TRBJ2-1; V: TRBV20-1; size: NA; D: NA; DNA: TGCAGTGCTAGTCGGGGACTCCTCTACAATGAGCAGTTCTTC; CDR3: CSASRGLLYNEQFF
J: TRBJ2-1; V: TRBV5-8; size: NA; D: TRBD2; DNA: TGTGCCAGCAGCTTGCTGGGACTAGCGGGGGGTCTATACAATGAGCAGTTCTTC; CDR3: CASSLLGLAGGLYNEQFF
J: TRBJ2-7; V: TRBV15; size: few; D: TRBD2; DNA: TGTGCCACCAGCAGAGTTAGAGCGGGGGGCTTAGGCAACGAGCAGTACTTC; CDR3: CATSRVRAGGLGNEQYF
J: TRBJ2-2; V: TRBV11-1; size: NA; D: NA; DNA: TGTGCCAGCAGCCGGAAGATGGGGGCCGGCACCGGGGAGCTGTTTTTT; CDR3: CASSRKMGAGTGELFF
J: TRBJ2-7; V: TRBV21-1; size: few; D: NA; DNA: TGTGCCAGCAGGCCGGTGACAGGGGAAAAAAACGAGCAGTACTTC; CDR3: CASRPVTGEKNEQYF